Detailed here is one TCR beta chain. It has no known antigen specificity. Per-base quality was not reported, and no clone a single base away is much larger than it. The entire isolated RNA was reverse transcribed using the High Capacity cDNA Reverse Transcription Kit, and thus expressed TCRB transcripts were sequenced. Naive, central memory and regulatory T cell samples underwent deep immunoSEQ sequencing, averaging about 3.5 million total reads per sample. Sorted cells were lysed in RLT buffer, and RNA was extracted using DNase-treated RNeasy Micro or Mini kits according to cell number. Each cell subset was processed on its own to prevent cross-contamination, while patient and healthy donor samples were processed together. Using the immunoSEQ multiplex PCR, TCRB sequences were amplified from cDNA into 87-bp fragments spanning the CDR3 region. Amplicons were sequenced on the Illumina HiSeq platform. The paper's processing steps were these. PCR bias was computationally corrected using synthetic template baselines, reads within Hamming distance 2 were collapsed, and singletons that could not be merged were discarded. Reads were aligned against IMGT so that V, D and J genes, CDR3 length and insertions or deletions at six rearrangement sites could be assigned. Within each subset, clonotype counts were normalized to sorted cell number, after which true diversity and Gini coefficients were computed with the tcR R package. Repertoire sharing was quantified using the overlap coefficient calculated on TCRB nucleotide sequences. In TCRdb, the immuneACCESS table is reduced to in-frame sequences with V and J assigned. These tables do not hold every clone; where another copy was compared, an unresolved V gene accounts for under half, and the others remain unexplained. V and J calls and clone size are copied from that table; D and trimming were computed from the DNA. In this sample the table shows 250,000 to 300,000 clones, under 8.5% of which occur a single time. The ten largest make up roughly 1% of the sample.

The junction carries 18 bases between V and J, which are trimmed by 4 bases and 5 bases respectively. The germline V gene (reference sequence) yields MNHNY for CDR1 and SVGAGI for CDR2. Including the terminal cysteine and phenylalanine, the CDR3 comprises 16 residues. Here the CDR3 DNA is all that survives: 48 bases in frame from base 1. The data were taken from a study of beta chain features in type 1 diabetes (dated by TCRdb to the late 2010s). Notes on the research overall: No differences in mean age, gender distribution, total cell number or subset yield were found between patients and healthy donors. A total of some 100,000,000 sorted cells were examined across all samples, and a strong correlation was observed between cell number per subset and RNA yield. Whereas all 28 donors provided naive and central memory subsets, regulatory and stem cell-like memory subsets were isolated from just 8 patients and about 8 healthy donors. The study compared TCRB repertoires of sorted circulating CD4+ T cell subsets between recently diagnosed type 1 diabetes patients and matched healthy donors. What the research found in general, with its limitations: Naive, central memory and regulatory TCRB repertoires appeared more similar among patients than among healthy donors. Patients with type 1 diabetes made fewer insertions and deleted more nucleotides at VDJ recombination sites, implying thymic rearrangement abnormalities. Because small numbers of individuals were included in the HLA sub-analyses, any influence of HLA type on TCRB rearrangement was left unresolved. Shorter templates might have been favored by PCR, but patient and control samples were amplified and corrected together, so both groups would have been affected equally by any skew. Sequencing cDNA rather than genomic DNA could over-represent highly expressing activated cells, although activation and CD3 levels did not differ between groups. In all four CD4+ subsets, TCRB CDR3 length was moderately but significantly shorter in type 1 diabetes patients.

Each donor gave one peripheral blood draw, averaging approximately 120 mL, which was collected into heparinised tubes. Using a panel that included CD45RO, CCR7, CD25, CD127, CD95 and CD27, naive, central memory, regulatory and stem cell-like memory CD4+ T cells were sorted on a BD FACSAria II. A purity above 95% was achieved for all sorted populations. Right away, PBMCs were isolated by Lymphoprep density gradient centrifugation and were stained directly, with no culture step. To minimize batch effects, samples were stained and sorted in pairs, one healthy donor with one patient per experiment. Recombination connected TRBV6-6 to TRBJ1-5, and possibly TRBD1, on 6 matching bases. The sequenced sample was central memory CD4+ T cells from blood. This TCR was recovered from a woman under 30 in good health. The base sequence is TGTGCCAGCAGTTTCGACCTAGGGGGGGAGGATCAGCCCCAGCATTTT. This codes for CASSFDLGGEDQPQHF.